Given below is one TCR beta chain in context. Its antigen remains unidentified. These data are taken from a study of T cell responses to AZD1222 COVID-19 vaccine. General study findings and limits: Targets within unmutated variant regions were reportedly found for nearly half of spike-specific TCRs. Donors skewed white British and female; clonal diversity was possibly underestimated.

The V gene's germline CDR1 is KGHSH and CDR2 LQKENI. Unmatched junction bases numbered 3, after V lost 0 bases and J lost 1 base. The CDR3 runs to 15 residues. Clones were sequenced by immunoSEQ multiplex PCR, and TCRdb holds only the in-frame ones, with some missing. In the table there are around 75,000 clones, around 88% of which are singletons. Material: peripheral blood, obtained 28 days after the second dose of the MenACWY control vaccine. The V call is TRBV18, the J call TRBJ2-7; 7 bases fit TRBD2. The TCR originated in an adult who received the MenACWY meningococcal vaccine as a control. CDR3 sequence reads: CASSPPASGSYEQYF. In DNA form, the CDR3 reads TGTGCCAGCTCACCACCGGCTAGCGGATCCTACGAGCAGTACTTC.